This paragraph covers one T cell receptor (beta chain) sequence. Antigen unknown. The entry originates in a study of Ad26.COV2.S vaccination and SARS-CoV-2 variants. About the research overall: In the study, Ad26.COV2.S was injected intramuscularly once, or twice 56 days apart.

Produced via immunoSEQ multiplex PCR; TCRdb's table is partial and in-frame only. The repertoire holds fewer than 900,000 clones, with roughly 90% as singletons. V was pared by 0 bases and J by 5 bases, with 10 bases between. The CDR3 has 15 amino acids. The germline V gene has CDR1 LGHNA and CDR2 YSLEER. The treatment denotes: 15 to 20 received Ad26.COV2.S at low or high dose, single or two shots; roughly 5 received placebo; per-sample allocation not given. The samples date from day 63 after the first vaccine or placebo injection. Donor was an adult aged 18-55 years in Boston. Whole-study findings and limits: Among vaccine recipients, spike-specific TCR breadth exceeded that of placebo recipients. Substantial breadth was reportedly displayed by spike-specific CD8+ and CD4+ T cell responses after vaccination.

The rearrangement joins TRBV4-3 to TRBJ2-2; D may correspond to TRBD1 or TRBD2 (5 bases each). This TCR came from a person aged 18-65 years who received the Ad26.COV2.S COVID-19 vaccine or a placebo. Here the sequenced sample was peripheral blood, taken in a trial of Ad26.COV2.S vaccine versus placebo. CDR3 protein: CASSQDDRLTGELFF. CDR3 nucleotides: TGCGCCAGCAGCCAAGATGACAGACTAACCGGGGAGCTGTTTTTT.